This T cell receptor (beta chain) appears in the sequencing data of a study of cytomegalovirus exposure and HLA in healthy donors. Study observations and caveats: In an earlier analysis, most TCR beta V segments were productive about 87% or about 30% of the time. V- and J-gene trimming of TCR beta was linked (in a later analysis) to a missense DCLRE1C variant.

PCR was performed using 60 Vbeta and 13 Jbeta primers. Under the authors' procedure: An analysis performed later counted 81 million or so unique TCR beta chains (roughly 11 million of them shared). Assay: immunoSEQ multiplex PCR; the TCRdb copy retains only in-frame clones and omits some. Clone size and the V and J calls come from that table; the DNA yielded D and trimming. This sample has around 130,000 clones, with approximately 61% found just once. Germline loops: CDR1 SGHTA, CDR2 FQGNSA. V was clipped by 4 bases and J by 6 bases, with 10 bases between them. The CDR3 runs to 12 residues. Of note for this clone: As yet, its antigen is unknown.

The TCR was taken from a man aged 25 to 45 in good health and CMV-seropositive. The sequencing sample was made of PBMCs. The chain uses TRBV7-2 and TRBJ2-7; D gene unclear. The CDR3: CASSSLAGEQYF. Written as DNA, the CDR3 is TGTGCCAGCAGCTCCTTGGCTGGCGAGCAGTACTTC.